This paragraph reports one T cell receptor (beta chain). Its specificity is unknown. Other DNA sequences from this sample encode an identical CDR3 as well. The data were obtained in a study of shared clonotypes between healthy human individuals. Study at large: Serving as donors were two women and three men, whose ages spanned 18 to 49. Study-wide points: Among several donors, roughly 5.5% of naive CD4 clonotypes were found in common. Among non-shared clonotypes, generation probabilities were lower than among those shared by all four donors.

TCRdb keeps only in-frame clones here, not all; method: immunoSEQ multiplex PCR. Among about 1.1 million clones listed, around three quarters were seen once. Every one of the donors was a Caucasian adult that lived in Nashville, Tennessee. The TCR comes from a man aged 18 to 29 in good health. Some clones in this sample may be carry-over from other donors' samples. The specimen was memory CD4+ T cells from PBMCs. Subset given: CD45RA-negative fraction.

CDR3 sequence: CASSLDRGEQFF. As DNA, the CDR3 is TGTGCCAGCAGCTTAGATCGGGGGGAGCAGTTCTTC. The gene calls are TRBV11-2 and TRBJ2-1, with a tentative D call TRBD2 (6 bases). Germline-derived CDR1 and CDR2 are SGHAT and FQNNGV. V lost 0 bases and J 10 bases, leaving 7 bases between the germline ends. The CDR3 runs to 12 residues.